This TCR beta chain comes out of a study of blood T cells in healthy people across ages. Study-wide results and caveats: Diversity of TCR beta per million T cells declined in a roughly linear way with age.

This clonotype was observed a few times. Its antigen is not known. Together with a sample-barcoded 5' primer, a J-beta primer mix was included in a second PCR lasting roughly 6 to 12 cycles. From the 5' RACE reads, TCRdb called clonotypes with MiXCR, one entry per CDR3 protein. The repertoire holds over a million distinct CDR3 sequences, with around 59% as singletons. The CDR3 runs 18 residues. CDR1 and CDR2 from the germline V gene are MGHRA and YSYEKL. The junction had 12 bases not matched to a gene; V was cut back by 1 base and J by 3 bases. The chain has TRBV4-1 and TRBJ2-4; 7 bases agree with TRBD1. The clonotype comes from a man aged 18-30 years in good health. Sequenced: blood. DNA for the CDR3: TGCGCCAGCAGCCAAGGCAAAGCCAGGGGGTATCGCAAAAACATTCAGTACTTC. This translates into CASSQGKARGYRKNIQYF.